Each of the 9 T cell receptor beta chains below was sequenced from the same sample in a study of blood T cell repertoires in COVID-19. Here immunoSEQ multiplex PCR was the method, and the copy in TCRdb shows in-frame clones only, minus some. The sample contains 80,000 or so clones, approximately 82% of which appear only once. The sample taken for sequencing was peripheral blood. All receptors come from a human donor in a cohort sampled during active COVID-19.

V usage is TRBV19 and J usage is TRBJ2-1; 11 bases match TRBD2. The ends lost 9 bases at V and 0 bases at J; junction bases unmatched: 13. Germline loops: CDR1 LNHDA, CDR2 SQIVND (reference sequence). The CDR3 sequence is 18 residues long. The CDR3 region has the DNA TGTGCCAGAGGGCTAGCGGGGGGCTGCACCCGCTCCTACAATGAGCAGTTCTTC. Residues: CARGLAGGCTRSYNEQFF.

This clone was recorded once. The chain joins TRBV28 to TRBJ2-3; 8 bases are a match to TRBD1. The germline V gene encodes CDR1 MDHEN and CDR2 SYDVKM. With 6 bases clipped from V and 2 bases from J, the junction kept 10 bases outside the gene matches. This CDR3 has 16 residues. DNA of the CDR3: TGTGCCAGCAGACTTAACAGGGGGGCACTCACAGATACGCAGTATTTT. This sequence encodes CASRLNRGALTDTQYF. Full variable domain (remainder filled in from reference TRBV28 and TRBJ2-3): DVKVTQSSRYLVKRTGEKVFLECVQDMDHENMFWYRQDPGLGLRLIYFSYDVKMKEKGDIPEGYSVSREKKERFSLILESASTNQTSMYLCASRLNRGALTDTQYFGPGTRLTVL.

V is TRBV25-1 and J is TRBJ2-2; D uncertain. This CDR3 comprises 14 residues. Per germline, CDR1 MGHDK and CDR2 SYGVNS. Trimming removed 3 bases from V and 4 bases from J, with 9 bases in between. CDR3 coding DNA: TGTGCCAGCAGTGATAGTCCGTTCACCGGGGAGCTGTTTTTT. Its protein is CASSDSPFTGELFF.

This clone was recorded once. This chain uses TRBV6-1 with TRBJ1-2; 8 bases line up with TRBD1. CDR3 length: 14 residues. Germline CDR1 is MNHNS and CDR2 is SASEGT. V trimming: 3 bases; J trimming: 8 bases; junction bases outside the gene matches: 8. CDR3 loop: CASSEFRQGSGYTF. The CDR3 bases are TGTGCCAGCAGTGAGTTTAGACAGGGGAGCGGCTACACCTTC.

This clone was recorded a few times. V gene TRBV9 combines with J gene TRBJ1-2; D is undetermined. Germline V CDR1 and CDR2: SGDLS, YYNGEE. The V end lost 0 bases, the J end lost 3 bases, and 6 bases lay between the germline ends. The CDR3 contains 13 residues. The CDR3 region is CASSVDSDYGYTF. The CDR3 DNA reads as TGTGCCAGCAGCGTAGATAGTGACTATGGCTACACCTTC.

This clone was seen only once. This sequence joins TRBV6-5 and TRBJ2-1; a weak D match, TRBD1 (6 bases). Trimming took off 6 bases at V and 4 bases at J, with 13 bases between the two ends. This CDR3 is 14 amino acids long. Germline V gives CDR1 MNHEY, CDR2 SVGAGI. The CDR3 DNA reads TGTGCCAGCAGCAGGGGATTTTCGTACAATGAGCAGTTCTTC. This sequence encodes CASSRGFSYNEQFF.

The rearrangement links TRBV3-1 (or the pseudogene TRBV3-2) to TRBJ2-7; TRBD2 might be the D (6 bases). Germline CDR1 is LGHDT and CDR2 is YNNKEL (reference sequence). The CDR3 has 16 residues. V lost 4 bases, J lost 1 base, and 17 bases lay in between. The CDR3 loop is CASSLWDFGASYEQYF. CDR3 nucleotides: TGTGCCAGCAGCCTGTGGGACTTCGGAGCGTCCTACGAGCAGTACTTC.

The chain carries TRBV7-3 and TRBJ2-5, with 9 bases fitting TRBD1. This CDR3 is built from 17 residues. Germline CDR1 is SGHTA and CDR2 is FQGTGA. Trimming took 0 bases from V and 5 from J; bases not matched to a gene: 10. In nucleotides, the CDR3 is TGTGCCAGCAGCTTAACCCCTCGGACAGGGGATCGGGAGACCCAGTACTTC. Translation gives CASSLTPRTGDRETQYF.

This chain uses TRBV25-1 with TRBJ1-1; no firm D call. The V and J ends lost 2 bases and 1 base respectively, with 8 bases between them. The CDR3 is 14 residues long. Germline V CDR1 and CDR2: MGHDK, SYGVNS. Here the CDR3 reads CASSEEGWNTEAFF. CDR3 nucleotides: TGTGCCAGCAGTGAAGAGGGTTGGAACACTGAAGCTTTCTTT.